This paragraph covers one T cell receptor (beta chain) sequence. This PCR relied on a set of 60 Vbeta primers and 13 Jbeta primers. Here immunoSEQ multiplex PCR was the method, and the copy in TCRdb shows in-frame clones only, minus some. The sample data list 68,000 or so clones. The sample belongs to a study of cytomegalovirus exposure and HLA in healthy donors. The sequencing input was PBMCs. The TCR sequence derives from a boy younger than 18 in good health and CMV-seronegative.

CDR3: CASSVATEGSEQYF. CDR3 DNA sequence: TGTGCCAGCAGCGTAGCTACGGAGGGTAGTGAGCAGTACTTC. The gene calls are TRBV9 and TRBJ2-7; tentatively, D is TRBD2 (6 bases). V was pared by 0 bases and J by 7 bases, with 14 bases between. The CDR3 loop spans 14 amino acids. Germline-derived CDR1 and CDR2 are SGDLS and YYNGEE.